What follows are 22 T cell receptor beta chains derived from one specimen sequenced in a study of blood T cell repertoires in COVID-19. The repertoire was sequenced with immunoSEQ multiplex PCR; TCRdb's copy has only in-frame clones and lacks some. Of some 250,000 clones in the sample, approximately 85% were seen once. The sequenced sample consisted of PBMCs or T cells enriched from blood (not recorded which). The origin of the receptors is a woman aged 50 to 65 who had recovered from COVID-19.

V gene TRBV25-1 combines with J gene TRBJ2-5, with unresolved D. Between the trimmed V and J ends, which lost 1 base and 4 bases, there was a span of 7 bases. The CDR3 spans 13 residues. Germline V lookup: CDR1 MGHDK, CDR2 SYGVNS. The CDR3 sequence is CASSESGPETQYF. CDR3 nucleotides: TGTGCCAGCAGTGAATCAGGTCCAGAGACCCAGTACTTC.

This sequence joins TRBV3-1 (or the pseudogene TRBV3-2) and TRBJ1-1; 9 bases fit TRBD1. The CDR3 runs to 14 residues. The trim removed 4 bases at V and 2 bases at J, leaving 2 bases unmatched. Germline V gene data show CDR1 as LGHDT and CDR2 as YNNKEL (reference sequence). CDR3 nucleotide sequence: TGTGCCAGCAGCCCGGGACAGGGTAACACTGAAGCTTTCTTT. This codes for CASSPGQGNTEAFF.

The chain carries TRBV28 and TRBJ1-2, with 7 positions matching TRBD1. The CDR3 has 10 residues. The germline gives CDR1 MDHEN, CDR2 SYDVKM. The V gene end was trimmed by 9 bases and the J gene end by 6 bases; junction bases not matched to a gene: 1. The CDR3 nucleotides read TGTGCCAGTACAGGGGATGGCTACACCTTC. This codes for CASTGDGYTF.

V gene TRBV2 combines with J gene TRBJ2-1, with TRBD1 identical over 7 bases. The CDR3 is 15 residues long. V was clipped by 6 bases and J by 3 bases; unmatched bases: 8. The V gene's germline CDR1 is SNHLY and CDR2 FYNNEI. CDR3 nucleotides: TGTGCCAGCAGGATCGACAGGGTAATCTACAATGAGCAGTTCTTC. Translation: CASRIDRVIYNEQFF.

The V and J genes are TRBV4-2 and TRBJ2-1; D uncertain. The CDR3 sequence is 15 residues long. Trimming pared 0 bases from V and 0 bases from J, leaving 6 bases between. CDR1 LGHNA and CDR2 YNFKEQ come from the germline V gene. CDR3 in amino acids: CASSQDLSSYNEQFF. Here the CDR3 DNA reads TGTGCCAGCAGCCAAGACTTGAGCTCCTACAATGAGCAGTTCTTC.

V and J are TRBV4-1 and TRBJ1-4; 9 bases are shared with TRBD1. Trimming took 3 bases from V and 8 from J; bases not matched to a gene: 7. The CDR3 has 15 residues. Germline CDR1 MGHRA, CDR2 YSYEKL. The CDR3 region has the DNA TGCGCCAGCAGCCAGACCGGACAGGGGTACGAAAAACTGTTTTTT. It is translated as CASSQTGQGYEKLFF.

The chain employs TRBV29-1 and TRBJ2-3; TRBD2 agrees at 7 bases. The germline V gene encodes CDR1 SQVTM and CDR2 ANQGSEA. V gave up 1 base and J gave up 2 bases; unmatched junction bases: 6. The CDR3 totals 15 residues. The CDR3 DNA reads TGCAGCGTTGAAGGGGCTAGCGGAATCACAGATACGCAGTATTTT. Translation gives CSVEGASGITDTQYF.

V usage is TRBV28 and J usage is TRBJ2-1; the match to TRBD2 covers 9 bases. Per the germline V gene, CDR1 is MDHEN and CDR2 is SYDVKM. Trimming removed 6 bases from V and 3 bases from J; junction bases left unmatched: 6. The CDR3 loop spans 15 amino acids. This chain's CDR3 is CASSHIAGDYNEQFF. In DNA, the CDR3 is TGTGCCAGCAGCCACATAGCGGGAGACTACAATGAGCAGTTCTTC.

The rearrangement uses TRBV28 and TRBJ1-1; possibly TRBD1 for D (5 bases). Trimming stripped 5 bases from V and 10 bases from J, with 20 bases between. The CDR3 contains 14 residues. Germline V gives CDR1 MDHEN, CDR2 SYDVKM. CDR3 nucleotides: TGTGCCAGCAGTCTGGGGGGGGAACTTATCGGAGCTTTCTTT. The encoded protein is CASSLGGELIGAFF.

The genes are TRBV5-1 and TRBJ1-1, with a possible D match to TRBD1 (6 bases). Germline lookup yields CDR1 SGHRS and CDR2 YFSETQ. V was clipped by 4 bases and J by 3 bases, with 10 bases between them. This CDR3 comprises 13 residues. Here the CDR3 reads CASSGWTDTEAFF. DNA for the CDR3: TGCGCCAGCAGCGGGTGGACAGACACTGAAGCTTTCTTT.

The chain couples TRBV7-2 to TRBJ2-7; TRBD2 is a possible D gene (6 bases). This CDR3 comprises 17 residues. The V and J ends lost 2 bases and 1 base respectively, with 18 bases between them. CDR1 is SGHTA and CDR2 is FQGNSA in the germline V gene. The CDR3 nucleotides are TGTGCCAGCAGCTTACACCCAAGCGGGTTCTTATCCTACGAGCAGTACTTC. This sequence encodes CASSLHPSGFLSYEQYF.

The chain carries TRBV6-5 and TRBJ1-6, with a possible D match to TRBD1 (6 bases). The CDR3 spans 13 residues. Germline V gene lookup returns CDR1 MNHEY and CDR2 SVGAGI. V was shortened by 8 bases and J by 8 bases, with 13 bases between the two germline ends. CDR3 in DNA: TGTGCCAGCGCCCAGGGGCCTCATTCACCCCTCCACTTT. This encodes CASAQGPHSPLHF.

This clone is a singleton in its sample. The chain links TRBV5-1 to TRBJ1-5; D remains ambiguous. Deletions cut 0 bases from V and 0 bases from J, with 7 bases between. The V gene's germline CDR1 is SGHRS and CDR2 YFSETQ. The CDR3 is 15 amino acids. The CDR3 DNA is TGCGCCAGCAGCTTGGACAGCTTTAGCAATCAGCCCCAGCATTTT. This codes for CASSLDSFSNQPQHF. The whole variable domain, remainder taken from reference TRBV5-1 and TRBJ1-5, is KAGVTQTPRYLIKTRGQQVTLSCSPISGHRSVSWYQQTPGQGLQFLFEYFSETQRNKGNFPGRFSGRQFSNSRSEMNVSTLELGDSALYLCASSLDSFSNQPQHFGDGTRLSIL.

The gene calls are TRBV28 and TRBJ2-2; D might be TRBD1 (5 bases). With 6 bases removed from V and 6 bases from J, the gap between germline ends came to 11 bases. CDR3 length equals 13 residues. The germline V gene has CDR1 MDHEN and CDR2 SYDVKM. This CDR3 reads CASSPGISGELFF. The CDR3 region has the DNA TGTGCCAGCAGCCCAGGGATTTCCGGGGAGCTGTTTTTT.

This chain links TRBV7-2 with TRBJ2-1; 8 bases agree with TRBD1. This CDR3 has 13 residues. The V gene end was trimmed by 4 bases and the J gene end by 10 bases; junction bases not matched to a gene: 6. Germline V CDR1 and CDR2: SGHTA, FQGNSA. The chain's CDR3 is CASSYVRGHEQFF. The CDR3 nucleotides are TGTGCCAGCAGCTACGTCAGGGGGCACGAGCAGTTCTTC.

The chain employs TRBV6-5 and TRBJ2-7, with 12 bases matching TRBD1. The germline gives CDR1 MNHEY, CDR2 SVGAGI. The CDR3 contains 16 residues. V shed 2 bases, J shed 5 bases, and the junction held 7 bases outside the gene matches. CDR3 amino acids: CASSYAGTGGFHEQYF. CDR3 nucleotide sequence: TGTGCCAGCAGTTACGCAGGGACAGGGGGCTTCCACGAGCAGTACTTC.

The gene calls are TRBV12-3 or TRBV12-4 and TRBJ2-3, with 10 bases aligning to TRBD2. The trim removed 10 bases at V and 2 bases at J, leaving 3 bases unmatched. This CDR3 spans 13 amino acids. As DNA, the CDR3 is TGTGCCACTAGCGGGAGTTTCACAGATACGCAGTATTTT. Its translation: CATSGSFTDTQYF.

The CDR3 protein is CASSEGQGGETQYF. The CDR3 DNA follows: TGTGCCAGCAGTGAAGGGCAGGGTGGGGAGACCCAGTACTTC. This chain links TRBV6-1 with TRBJ2-5; possible D gene TRBD1, 5 bases. Between the trimmed V and J ends, which lost 1 base and 5 bases, there was a span of 11 bases. Germline CDR1 and CDR2: MNHNS and SASEGT. The CDR3 is made up of 14 amino acids.

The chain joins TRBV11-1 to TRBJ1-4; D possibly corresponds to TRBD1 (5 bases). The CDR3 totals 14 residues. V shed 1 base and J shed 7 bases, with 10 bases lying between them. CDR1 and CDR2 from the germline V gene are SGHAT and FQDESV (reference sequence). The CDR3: CASSLGQQTEKLFF. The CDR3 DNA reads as TGTGCCAGCAGCTTAGGACAGCAAACTGAAAAACTGTTTTTT.

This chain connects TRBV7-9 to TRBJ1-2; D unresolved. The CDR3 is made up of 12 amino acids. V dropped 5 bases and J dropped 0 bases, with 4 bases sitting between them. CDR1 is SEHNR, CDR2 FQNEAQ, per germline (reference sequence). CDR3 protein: CASSQTNYGYTF. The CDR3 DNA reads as TGTGCCAGCAGCCAGACTAACTATGGCTACACCTTC.

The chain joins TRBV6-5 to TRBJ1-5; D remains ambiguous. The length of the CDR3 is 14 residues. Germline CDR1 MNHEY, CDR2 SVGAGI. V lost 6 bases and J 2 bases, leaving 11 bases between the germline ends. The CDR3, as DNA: TGTGCCAGCAGGCCCGACGGGGGCAATCAGCCCCAGCATTTT. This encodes CASRPDGGNQPQHF.

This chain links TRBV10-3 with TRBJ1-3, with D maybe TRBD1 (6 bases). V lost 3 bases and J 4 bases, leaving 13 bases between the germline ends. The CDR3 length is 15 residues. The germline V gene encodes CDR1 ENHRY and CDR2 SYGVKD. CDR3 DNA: TGTGCCATCAGTGACGCCGGACAGTTGGGAAACACCATATATTTT. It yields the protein CAISDAGQLGNTIYF.